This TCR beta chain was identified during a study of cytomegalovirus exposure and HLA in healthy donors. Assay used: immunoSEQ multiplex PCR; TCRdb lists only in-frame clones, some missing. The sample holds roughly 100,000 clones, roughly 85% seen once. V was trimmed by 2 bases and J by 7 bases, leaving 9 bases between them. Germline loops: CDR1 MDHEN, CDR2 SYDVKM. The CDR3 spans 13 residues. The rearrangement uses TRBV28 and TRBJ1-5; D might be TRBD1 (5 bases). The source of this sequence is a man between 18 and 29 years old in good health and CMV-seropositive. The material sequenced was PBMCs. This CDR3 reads CASSLQGWQPQHF. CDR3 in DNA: TGTGCCAGCAGTTTACAGGGTTGGCAGCCCCAGCATTTT.